This entry describes one T cell receptor (beta chain). Its target is unknown. These data come from a study of monozygotic twins with inflammatory bowel disease. Germline V CDR1 and CDR2: MNHEY, SMNVEV (reference sequence). The CDR3 is 13 amino acids. TCRdb derives one entry per CDR3 protein from the 5' RACE reads, leaving out DNA. Its table records around 230,000 distinct CDR3 sequences. Broader study findings: Repertoire similarity did not differ between concordant and discordant twins, perhaps due to limited power.

Sequencing was carried out using blood. This TCR was recovered from a human donor with ulcerative colitis or Crohn's disease, or a healthy co-twin of an affected twin (not recorded which). The chain couples TRBV27 to TRBJ1-1. CDR3: CASSLFFGQEAFF.